A selection of T cell receptor beta chains follows, all from one sample in a study of cytomegalovirus exposure and HLA in healthy donors. The method was immunoSEQ multiplex PCR; TCRdb's version includes in-frame clones alone and lacks a portion of them. This sample has some 70,000 clones, with around three quarters found just once. The sample taken for sequencing was PBMCs. Receptors originate from a man aged 18 to 30 in good health and CMV-seropositive. The conserved cysteine and the conserved F or W are not part of the CDR3 here. D genes are given only for firm matches.

len: 12; v_gene: TRBV6-1; d_gene: .; j_gene: TRBJ1-6; CDR3aa: ASSEADSNSPLH
len: 10; v_gene: TRBV28; d_gene: TRBD1; j_gene: TRBJ1-2; CDR3aa: ASTGQYYGYT
len: 13; v_gene: TRBV7-9; d_gene: .; j_gene: TRBJ1-2; CDR3aa: ASSPGVDFSYGYT
len: 13; v_gene: TRBV7-2; d_gene: .; j_gene: TRBJ1-3; CDR3aa: ASSSRQGGGNTIY
len: 11; v_gene: TRBV2; d_gene: .; j_gene: TRBJ2-1; CDR3aa: ASSAQDDVEQF
len: 12; v_gene: TRBV5-1; d_gene: TRBD1; j_gene: TRBJ2-6; CDR3aa: ASRGGGGANVLT
len: 10; v_gene: TRBV2; d_gene: .; j_gene: TRBJ2-5; CDR3aa: AGGEPQETQY
len: 14; v_gene: TRBV4-1; d_gene: TRBD1; j_gene: TRBJ2-2; CDR3aa: ASSQGQGPGTGELF
len: 10; v_gene: TRBV9; d_gene: .; j_gene: TRBJ2-1; CDR3aa: ASSVGQNEQF
len: 12; v_gene: TRBV6-5; d_gene: .; j_gene: TRBJ2-7; CDR3aa: ASSYSLEGYEQY
len: 13; v_gene: TRBV6-5; d_gene: TRBD1; j_gene: TRBJ1-2; CDR3aa: ASSYSRGQGGGYT
len: 11; v_gene: TRBV19; d_gene: .; j_gene: TRBJ1-5; CDR3aa: ASSPWEGQPQH
len: 13; v_gene: TRBV4-1; d_gene: TRBD1; j_gene: TRBJ1-2; CDR3aa: ASSQTGTGGRGYT
len: 13; v_gene: TRBV7-8; d_gene: .; j_gene: TRBJ1-1; CDR3aa: ASSLIGTSNTEAF
len: 13; v_gene: TRBV28; d_gene: TRBD1; j_gene: TRBJ1-6; CDR3aa: ASSLRDSFNSPLH
len: 12; v_gene: TRBV19; d_gene: TRBD1; j_gene: TRBJ1-1; CDR3aa: ASSPTGGRTEAF
len: 10; v_gene: TRBV6-1; d_gene: .; j_gene: TRBJ1-6; CDR3aa: ASTRHNSPLH
len: 12; v_gene: TRBV6-4; d_gene: TRBD1; j_gene: TRBJ1-2; CDR3aa: ASSGQGPAYGYT
len: 13; v_gene: TRBV6-1; d_gene: TRBD2; j_gene: TRBJ2-3; CDR3aa: ASRGTSGMPDTQY
len: 12; v_gene: TRBV2; d_gene: TRBD1; j_gene: TRBJ2-7; CDR3aa: ASSAGTGAYEQY
len: 10; v_gene: TRBV7-9; d_gene: .; j_gene: TRBJ1-2; CDR3aa: ASSFQYYGYT
len: 13; v_gene: TRBV2; d_gene: .; j_gene: TRBJ1-5; CDR3aa: ASSESLYSNQPQH
len: 12; v_gene: TRBV6-4; d_gene: TRBD2; j_gene: TRBJ2-1; CDR3aa: ASSGLAGGNEQF
len: 13; v_gene: TRBV30; d_gene: TRBD2; j_gene: TRBJ2-1; CDR3aa: AWNRLAGVGNEQF
len: 13; v_gene: TRBV6-1; d_gene: TRBD1; j_gene: TRBJ1-1; CDR3aa: ASSFDRGEYTEAF
len: 13; v_gene: TRBV6-1; d_gene: .; j_gene: TRBJ1-4; CDR3aa: ASSGDRGGNEKLF
len: 14; v_gene: TRBV6-1; d_gene: .; j_gene: TRBJ1-5; CDR3aa: ASSEGGRAQNQPQH
len: 13; v_gene: TRBV5-1; d_gene: .; j_gene: TRBJ1-5; CDR3aa: ASSLDGTQGQPQH